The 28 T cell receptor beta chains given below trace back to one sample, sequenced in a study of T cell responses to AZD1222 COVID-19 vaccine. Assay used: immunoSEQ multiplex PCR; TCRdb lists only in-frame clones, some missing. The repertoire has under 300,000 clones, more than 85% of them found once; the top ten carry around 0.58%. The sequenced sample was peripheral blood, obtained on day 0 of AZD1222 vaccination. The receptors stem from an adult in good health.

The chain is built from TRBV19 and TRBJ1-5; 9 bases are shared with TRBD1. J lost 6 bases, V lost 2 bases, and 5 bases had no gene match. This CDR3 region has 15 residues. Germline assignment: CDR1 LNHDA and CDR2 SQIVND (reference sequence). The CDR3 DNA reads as TGTGCCAGTAGTATACTCCGGGACAGGGTTCAGCCCCAGCATTTT. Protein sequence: CASSILRDRVQPQHF.

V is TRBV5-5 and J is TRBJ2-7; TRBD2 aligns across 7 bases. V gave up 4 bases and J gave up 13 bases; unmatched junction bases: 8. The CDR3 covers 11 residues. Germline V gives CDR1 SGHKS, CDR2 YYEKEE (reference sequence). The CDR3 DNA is TGTGCCAGCAGCACCCGGGGGAGGGAATACTTC. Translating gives CASSTRGREYF. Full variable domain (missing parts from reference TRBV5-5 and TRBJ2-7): DAGVTQSPTHLIKTRGQQVTLRCSPISGHKSVSWYQQVLGQGPQFIFQYYEKEERGRGNFPDRFSARQFPNYSSELNVNALLLGDSALYLCASSTRGREYFGPGTRLTVT.

The DNA of the CDR3 is TGTGCCAGCAGTCCTTTGGGACAGGGACAAGAGACCCAGTACTTC. It translates to CASSPLGQGQETQYF. The chain recombines TRBV27 with TRBJ2-5, with 9 bases fitting TRBD1. The CDR3 runs 15 residues. J gave up 2 bases and V 5 bases, and 6 bases lay outside the gene matches. Looked up from germline, CDR1 is MNHEY and CDR2 is SMNVEV (reference sequence).

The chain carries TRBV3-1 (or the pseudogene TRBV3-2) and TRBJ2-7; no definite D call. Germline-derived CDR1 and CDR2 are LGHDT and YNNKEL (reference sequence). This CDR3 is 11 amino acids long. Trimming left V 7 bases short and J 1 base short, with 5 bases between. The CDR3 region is CASKGSYEQYF. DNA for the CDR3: TGTGCCAGCAAAGGTTCCTACGAGCAGTACTTC.

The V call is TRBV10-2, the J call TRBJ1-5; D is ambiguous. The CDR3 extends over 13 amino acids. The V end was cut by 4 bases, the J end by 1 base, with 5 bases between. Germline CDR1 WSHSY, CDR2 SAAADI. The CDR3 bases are TGCGCCAGCAGTGGACCCAGCAATCAGCCCCAGCATTTT. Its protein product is CASSGPSNQPQHF.

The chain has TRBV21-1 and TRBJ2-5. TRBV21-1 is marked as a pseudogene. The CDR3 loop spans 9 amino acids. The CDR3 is CVEGETQYF. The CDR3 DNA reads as TGCGTAGAAGGAGAGACCCAGTACTTC.

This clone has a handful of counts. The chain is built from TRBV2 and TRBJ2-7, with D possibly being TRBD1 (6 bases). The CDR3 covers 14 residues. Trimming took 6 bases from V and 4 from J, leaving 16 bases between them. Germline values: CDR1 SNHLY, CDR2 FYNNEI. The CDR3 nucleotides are TGTGCCAGCAGGGGGCCGGGACACAATTACGAGCAGTACTTC. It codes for CASRGPGHNYEQYF.

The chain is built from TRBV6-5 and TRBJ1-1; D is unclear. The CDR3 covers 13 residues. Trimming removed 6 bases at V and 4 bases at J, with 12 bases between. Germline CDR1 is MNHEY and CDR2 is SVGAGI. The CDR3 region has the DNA TGTGCCAGCAGGACGGCCGATTTCACTGAAGCTTTCTTT. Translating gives CASRTADFTEAFF.

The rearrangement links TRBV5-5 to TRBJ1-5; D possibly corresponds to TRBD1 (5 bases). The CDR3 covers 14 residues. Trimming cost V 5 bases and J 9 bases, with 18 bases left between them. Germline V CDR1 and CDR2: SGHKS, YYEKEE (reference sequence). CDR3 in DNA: TGTGCCAGCAGAGCCGGGGCAGGCGGCCGGCCCCAGCATTTT. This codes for CASRAGAGGRPQHF.

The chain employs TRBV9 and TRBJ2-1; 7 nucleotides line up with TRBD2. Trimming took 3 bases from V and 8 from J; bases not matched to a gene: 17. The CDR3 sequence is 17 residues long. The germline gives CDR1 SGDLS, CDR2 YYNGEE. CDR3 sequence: CASSANAGASGSHEQFF. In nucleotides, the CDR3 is TGTGCCAGCAGCGCAAACGCTGGGGCTAGCGGCTCCCATGAGCAGTTCTTC. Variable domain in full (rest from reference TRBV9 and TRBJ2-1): DSGVTQTPKHLITATGQRVTLRCSPRSGDLSVYWYQQSLDQGLQFLIQYYNGEERAKGNILERFSAQQFPDLHSELNLSSLELGDSALYFCASSANAGASGSHEQFFGPGTRLTVL.

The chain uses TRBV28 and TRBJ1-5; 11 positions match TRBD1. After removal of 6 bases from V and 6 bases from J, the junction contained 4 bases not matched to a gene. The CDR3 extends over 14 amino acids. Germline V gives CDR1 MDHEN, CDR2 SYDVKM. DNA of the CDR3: TGTGCCAGCAGCCGGACAGGGGGCAGTCAGCCCCAGCATTTT. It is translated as CASSRTGGSQPQHF.

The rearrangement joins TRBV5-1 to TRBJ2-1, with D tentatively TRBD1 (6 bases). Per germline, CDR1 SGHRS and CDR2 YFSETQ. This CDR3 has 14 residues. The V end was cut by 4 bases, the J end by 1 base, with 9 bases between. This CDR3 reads CASSTQGSYNEQFF. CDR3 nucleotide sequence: TGCGCCAGCAGCACACAGGGTTCCTACAATGAGCAGTTCTTC.

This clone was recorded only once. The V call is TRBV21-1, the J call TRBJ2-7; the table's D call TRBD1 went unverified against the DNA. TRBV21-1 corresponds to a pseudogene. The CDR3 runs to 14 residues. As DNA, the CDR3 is TGTGCCAGCAGCACCTGGTCAGGGGGCAACGAGCAGTACTTC. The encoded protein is CASSTWSGGNEQYF.

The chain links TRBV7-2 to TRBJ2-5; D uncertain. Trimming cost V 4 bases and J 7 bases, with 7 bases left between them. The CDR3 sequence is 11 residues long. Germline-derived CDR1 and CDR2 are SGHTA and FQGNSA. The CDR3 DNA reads TGTGCCAGCAGCTCGGTAGGGACCCAGTACTTC. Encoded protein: CASSSVGTQYF.

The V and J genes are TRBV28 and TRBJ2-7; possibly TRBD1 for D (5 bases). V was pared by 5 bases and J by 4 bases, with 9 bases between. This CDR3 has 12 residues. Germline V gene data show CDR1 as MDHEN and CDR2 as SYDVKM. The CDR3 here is CASSKAGYEQYF. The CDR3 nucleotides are TGTGCCAGCAGTAAAGCAGGGTACGAGCAGTACTTC.

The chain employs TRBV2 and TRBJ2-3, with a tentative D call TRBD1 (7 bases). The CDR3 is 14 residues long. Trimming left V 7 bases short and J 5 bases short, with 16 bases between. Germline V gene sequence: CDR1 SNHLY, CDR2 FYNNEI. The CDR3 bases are TGTGCCAGCATGTGGCAGGGGGGTATAGATACGCAGTATTTT. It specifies CASMWQGGIDTQYF.

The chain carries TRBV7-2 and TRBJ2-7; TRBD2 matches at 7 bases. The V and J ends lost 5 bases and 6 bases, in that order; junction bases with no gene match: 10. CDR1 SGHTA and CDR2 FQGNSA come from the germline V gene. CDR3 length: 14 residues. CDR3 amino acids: CASSPGLLSLEQYF. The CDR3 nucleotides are TGTGCCAGCAGCCCGGGACTACTGTCTCTCGAGCAGTACTTC. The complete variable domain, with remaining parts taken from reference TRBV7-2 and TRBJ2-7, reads GAGVSQSPSNKVTEKGKDVELRCDPISGHTALYWYRQSLGQGLEFLIYFQGNSAPDKSGLPSDRFSAERTGGSVSTLTIQRTQQEDSAVYLCASSPGLLSLEQYFGPGTRLTVT.

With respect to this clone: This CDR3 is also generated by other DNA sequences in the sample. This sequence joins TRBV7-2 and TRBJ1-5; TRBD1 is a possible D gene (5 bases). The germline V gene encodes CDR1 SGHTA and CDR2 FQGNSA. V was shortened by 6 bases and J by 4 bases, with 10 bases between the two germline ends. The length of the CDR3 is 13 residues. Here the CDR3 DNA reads TGTGCCAGCAGTTCACAGGAGAATCAGCCCCAGCATTTT. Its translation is CASSSQENQPQHF.

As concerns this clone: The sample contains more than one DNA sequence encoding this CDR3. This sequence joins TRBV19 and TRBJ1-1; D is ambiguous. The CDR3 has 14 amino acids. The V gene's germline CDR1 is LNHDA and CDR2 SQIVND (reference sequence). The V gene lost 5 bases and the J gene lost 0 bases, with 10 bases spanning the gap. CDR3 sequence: CASSGRRMNTEAFF. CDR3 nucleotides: TGTGCCAGTAGTGGTCGAAGGATGAACACTGAAGCTTTCTTT.

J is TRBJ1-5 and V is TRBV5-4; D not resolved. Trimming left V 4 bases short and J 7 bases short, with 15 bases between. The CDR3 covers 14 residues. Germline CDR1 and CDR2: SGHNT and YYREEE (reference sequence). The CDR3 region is CASSVGLPGQPQHF. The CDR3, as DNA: TGTGCCAGCAGCGTCGGACTCCCGGGGCAGCCCCAGCATTTT.

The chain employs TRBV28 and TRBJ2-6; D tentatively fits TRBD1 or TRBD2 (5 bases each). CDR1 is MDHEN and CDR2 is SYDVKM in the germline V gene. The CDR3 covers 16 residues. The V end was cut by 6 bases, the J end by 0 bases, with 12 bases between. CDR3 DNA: TGTGCCAGCAGCATGGGACCGAGCTCTGGGGCCAACGTCCTGACTTTC. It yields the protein CASSMGPSSGANVLTF. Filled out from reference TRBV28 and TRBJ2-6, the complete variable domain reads DVKVTQSSRYLVKRTGEKVFLECVQDMDHENMFWYRQDPGLGLRLIYFSYDVKMKEKGDIPEGYSVSREKKERFSLILESASTNQTSMYLCASSMGPSSGANVLTFGAGSRLTVL.

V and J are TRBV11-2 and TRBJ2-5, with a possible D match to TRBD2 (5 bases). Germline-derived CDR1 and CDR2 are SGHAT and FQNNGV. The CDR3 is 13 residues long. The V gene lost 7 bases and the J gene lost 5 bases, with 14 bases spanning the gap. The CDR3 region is CASTSGLSETQYF. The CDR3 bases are TGTGCCAGCACGTCGGGATTATCGGAGACCCAGTACTTC.

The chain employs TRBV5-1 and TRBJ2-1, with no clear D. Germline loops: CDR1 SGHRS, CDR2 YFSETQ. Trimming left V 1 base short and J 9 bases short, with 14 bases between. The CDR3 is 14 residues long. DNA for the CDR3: TGCGCCAGCAGCTTGAGGGCCTCACTTGGTGAGCAGTTCTTC. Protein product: CASSLRASLGEQFF.

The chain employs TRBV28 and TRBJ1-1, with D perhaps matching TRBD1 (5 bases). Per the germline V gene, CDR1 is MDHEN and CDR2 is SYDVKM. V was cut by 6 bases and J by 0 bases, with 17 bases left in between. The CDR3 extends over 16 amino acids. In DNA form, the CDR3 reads TGTGCCAGCAGGGACCAGGGTGAGGGCTTGAACACTGAAGCTTTCTTT. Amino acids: CASRDQGEGLNTEAFF.

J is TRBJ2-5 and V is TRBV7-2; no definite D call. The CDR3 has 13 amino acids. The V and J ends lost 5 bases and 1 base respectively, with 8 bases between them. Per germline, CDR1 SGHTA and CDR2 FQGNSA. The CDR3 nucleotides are TGTGCCAGCAGCATCCGGGTCCAAGAGACCCAGTACTTC. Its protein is CASSIRVQETQYF. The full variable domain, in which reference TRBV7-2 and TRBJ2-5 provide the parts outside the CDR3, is GAGVSQSPSNKVTEKGKDVELRCDPISGHTALYWYRQSLGQGLEFLIYFQGNSAPDKSGLPSDRFSAERTGGSVSTLTIQRTQQEDSAVYLCASSIRVQETQYFGPGTRLLVL.

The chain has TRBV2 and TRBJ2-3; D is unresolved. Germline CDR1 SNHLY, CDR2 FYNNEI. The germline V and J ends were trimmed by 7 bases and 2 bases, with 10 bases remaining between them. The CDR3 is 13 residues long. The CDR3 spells CASIGQNTDTQYF. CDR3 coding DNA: TGTGCCAGCATCGGGCAGAACACAGATACGCAGTATTTT.

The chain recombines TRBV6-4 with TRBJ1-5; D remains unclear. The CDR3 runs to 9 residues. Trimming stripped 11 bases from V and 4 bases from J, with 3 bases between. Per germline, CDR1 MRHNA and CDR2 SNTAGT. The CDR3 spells CALNQPQHF. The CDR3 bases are TGTGCCCTAAATCAGCCCCAGCATTTT.

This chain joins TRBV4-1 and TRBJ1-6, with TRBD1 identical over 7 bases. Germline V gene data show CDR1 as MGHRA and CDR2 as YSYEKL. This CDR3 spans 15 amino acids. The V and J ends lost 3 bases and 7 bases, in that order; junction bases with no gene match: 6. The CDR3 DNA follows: TGCGCCAGCAGCCACCACACAGGGGACAATTCACCCCTCCACTTT. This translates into CASSHHTGDNSPLHF.